These 26 T cell receptor beta chains came from one sample sequenced in a study of human T cells and chemical hapten exposure. Time point denoted: pre-sensitization, week 0. Treatment defined: therapeutic diphenylcyclopropenone sensitization with weekly scalp DPC. MiXCR, run by TCRdb on the RACE reads, gives a single entry per CDR3 protein. The sample contains about 39,000 distinct CDR3 sequences, around 12% of which appear only once. Source: whole blood, taken in connection with sensitization to the hapten diphenylcyclopropenone (DPC). Every receptor here comes from a woman in her twenties or thirties with alopecia areata. Some clones in this sample may be carry-over from other donors' samples.

This clonotype has a count of ten or more. The chain carries TRBV6-2 or TRBV6-3 and TRBJ2-1; no clear D gene. Trimming stripped 6 bases from V and 0 bases from J, with 12 bases between. Germline CDR1 MNHEY, CDR2 SVGEGT. The CDR3 loop spans 15 amino acids. DNA for the CDR3: TGTGCCAGCAGCCATAGCAGATTCTCCTACAATGAGCAGTTCTTC. The encoded protein is CASSHSRFSYNEQFF.

This clonotype was recorded a few times. The chain uses TRBV14 and TRBJ2-7, with TRBD2 matching 7 bases. Trimming at V came to 4 bases and at J to 4 bases, leaving 19 bases not matched to a gene. The CDR3 consists of 18 residues. The germline V gene encodes CDR1 SGHDN and CDR2 FVKESK. This CDR3 is CASSPTIGGGLGLYEQYF. The CDR3 bases are TGTGCCAGCAGCCCCACCATTGGGGGAGGGCTTGGATTGTACGAGCAGTACTTC.

At least ten counts were recorded for this clonotype. This sequence joins TRBV7-9 and TRBJ2-3; no clear D. V lost 0 bases and J 3 bases, leaving 4 bases between the germline ends. CDR1 and CDR2 (germline): SEHNR, FQNEAQ (reference sequence). The CDR3 spans 13 residues. The CDR3 spells CASSLAPTDTQYF. CDR3 in DNA: TGTGCCAGCAGCTTAGCGCCGACAGATACGCAGTATTTT.

The chain's CDR3 is CSARDAVGTDTQYF. DNA for the CDR3: TGCAGTGCTAGAGATGCCGTCGGCACAGATACGCAGTATTTT. The V call is TRBV20-1, the J call TRBJ2-3, with D hard to call. The CDR3 consists of 14 residues. The germline V gene encodes CDR1 DFQATT and CDR2 SNEGSKA (reference sequence). V lost 0 bases, J lost 1 base, and 8 bases lay in between.

This clonotype was seen at least ten times. The chain recombines TRBV7-3 with TRBJ2-1, with D possibly matching TRBD1 (6 bases). Per the germline V gene, CDR1 is SGHTA and CDR2 is FQGTGA. This CDR3 contains 12 residues. Deletions cut 3 bases from V and 10 bases from J, with 10 bases between. Here the CDR3 reads CASSFRGGEQFF. CDR3 DNA: TGTGCCAGCAGCTTCAGGGGCGGAGAGCAGTTCTTC.

There are a few counts of this clonotype. This chain connects TRBV15 to TRBJ2-5; D possibly uses TRBD1 or TRBD2 (6 bases each). The CDR3 covers 16 residues. V was cut by 2 bases and J by 5 bases, with 18 bases left in between. Germline V gene data show CDR1 as LNHNV and CDR2 as YYDKDF (reference sequence). In DNA, the CDR3 is TGTGCCACCAGCAGAAACGTCCCGGGGGCGGGGGAGACCCAGTACTTC. Translated, it gives CATSRNVPGAGETQYF.

This clonotype was picked up many times. The chain recombines TRBV3-1 with TRBJ2-7; 10 nucleotides agree with TRBD1. The length of the CDR3 is 14 residues. Unmatched junction bases numbered 2, after V lost 2 bases and J lost 4 bases. CDR1 and CDR2 from the germline V gene are LGHDT and YNNKEL (reference sequence). The CDR3 region is CASSQPDRGYEQYF. The CDR3 nucleotides read TGTGCCAGCAGCCAACCGGACAGGGGGTACGAGCAGTACTTC.

This clonotype showed up many times. The rearrangement uses TRBV28 and TRBJ1-1; D perhaps matches TRBD1 (5 bases). Germline V CDR1 and CDR2: MDHEN, SYDVKM. Trimming took 6 bases from V and 11 from J, leaving 22 bases between them. This CDR3 region has 14 residues. This chain's CDR3 is CASRPAGTAGSAFF. In DNA form, the CDR3 reads TGTGCCAGCAGACCCGCCGGGACGGCCGGGTCGGCTTTCTTT.

This clonotype was observed a few times. The V and J genes are TRBV20-1 and TRBJ2-3; weak D call: TRBD2 (5 bases). Germline V gene sequence: CDR1 DFQATT, CDR2 SNEGSKA (reference sequence). The V and J ends lost 3 bases and 2 bases respectively, with 9 bases between them. The CDR3 runs 13 residues. The CDR3 DNA reads as TGCAGTGCTAGGGAGCGGTACACAGATACGCAGTATTTT. It translates to CSARERYTDTQYF.

J is TRBJ2-5 and V is TRBV20-1; a weak D match, TRBD2 (6 bases). Trimming left V 5 bases short and J 1 base short, with 11 bases between. The CDR3 runs 13 residues. Germline CDR1 reads DFQATT; CDR2 reads SNEGSKA (reference sequence). The CDR3 nucleotides are TGCAGTGCTGGGAGGACGGCCCAAGAGACCCAGTACTTC. Translation: CSAGRTAQETQYF.

The chain couples TRBV28 to TRBJ2-5; 7 bases match TRBD2. Germline trimming cut 5 bases from V and 4 bases from J; bases unmatched to any gene: 13. The CDR3 spans 16 residues. CDR1 MDHEN and CDR2 SYDVKM come from the germline V gene. The CDR3 sequence: CASSPTPSGTGETQYF. The DNA for the CDR3 is TGTGCCAGCAGTCCCACCCCTAGCGGAACCGGAGAGACCCAGTACTTC.

At least ten counts were recorded for this clonotype. The CDR3 region has the DNA TGTGCCAGCAGCCTAGGGAGGGGTAATTCACCCCTCCACTTT. Its protein product is CASSLGRGNSPLHF. The chain has TRBV7-9 and TRBJ1-6; D may be TRBD1 (5 bases). Germline loops: CDR1 SEHNR, CDR2 FQNEAQ (reference sequence). The CDR3 length is 14 residues. The germline V and J ends were trimmed by 5 bases and 6 bases, with 11 bases remaining between them.

The chain carries TRBV11-2 and TRBJ1-4, with TRBD1 matching 7 bases. V dropped 6 bases and J dropped 8; count of bases not matched to a gene: 9. The CDR3 loop spans 14 amino acids. The germline CDR1 and CDR2 sequences are SGHAT and FQNNGV. This CDR3 is CASRPPTGEEKLFF. Written as DNA, the CDR3 is TGTGCCAGCAGGCCTCCTACAGGGGAGGAAAAACTGTTTTTT.

Ten or more counts support this clonotype. V usage is TRBV5-1 and J usage is TRBJ1-1, with D unresolved. This CDR3 comprises 14 residues. The V gene lost 4 bases and the J gene lost 1 base, with 11 bases spanning the gap. Germline loops: CDR1 SGHRS, CDR2 YFSETQ. In nucleotides, the CDR3 is TGCGCCAGCAGCCAAGAGCCCGAGAACACTGAAGCTTTCTTT. Its protein is CASSQEPENTEAFF.

This clonotype was seen at least ten times. The chain employs TRBV28 and TRBJ1-2, with TRBD1 identical over 10 bases. The CDR3 covers 14 residues. J was trimmed by 8 bases and V by 3 bases; bases with no gene match: 6. Germline CDR1 and CDR2: MDHEN and SYDVKM. In nucleotides, the CDR3 is TGTGCCAGCAGTTTGATGGGGACAGGGGAGGGCTACACCTTC. It specifies CASSLMGTGEGYTF.

This clonotype showed up many times. This sequence joins TRBV7-3 and TRBJ2-2; 7 bases align to TRBD2. Germline CDR1 reads SGHTA; CDR2 reads FQGTGA. The CDR3 totals 14 residues. With V trimmed by 6 bases and J by 6 bases, 7 bases remained unmatched. The CDR3 coding sequence is TGTGCCAGCAGGCCGCTTGCGGGGGCCGGGGAGCTGTTTTTT. The encoded protein is CASRPLAGAGELFF.

As DNA, the CDR3 is TGTGCCATCACCCCGGGCGTGACTAGCACAGATACGCAGTATTTT. Protein product: CAITPGVTSTDTQYF. This chain uses TRBV10-3 with TRBJ2-3; D gene ambiguous. The CDR3 consists of 15 residues. V dropped 7 bases and J dropped 0 bases, with 14 bases sitting between them. In germline, CDR1 is ENHRY, CDR2 SYGVKD.

This clonotype has a handful of counts. The gene calls are TRBV7-2 and TRBJ2-2; the match to TRBD2 covers 9 bases. J lost 5 bases, V lost 0 bases, and 7 bases had no gene match. The germline V gene has CDR1 SGHTA and CDR2 FQGNSA. The CDR3 extends over 17 amino acids. The CDR3 protein is CASSLAGGRAVTGELFF. For the CDR3, the DNA is TGTGCCAGCAGCTTAGCTGGCGGGAGGGCCGTTACCGGGGAGCTGTTTTTT.

The V and J genes are TRBV11-2 and TRBJ2-3; tentatively, D is TRBD2 (5 bases). The germline CDR1 and CDR2 sequences are SGHAT and FQNNGV. The CDR3 is 13 residues long. Trimming removed 5 bases from V and 5 bases from J, with 11 bases in between. The CDR3 nucleotides read TGTGCCAGCAGCCCCCCGGGAAAAGATACGCAGTATTTT. Translating gives CASSPPGKDTQYF.

V is TRBV20-1 and J is TRBJ2-3, with D unresolved. Germline CDR1 DFQATT, CDR2 SNEGSKA (reference sequence). The CDR3 is made up of 15 amino acids. V lost 1 base, J lost 2 bases, and 13 bases lay in between. The CDR3 DNA reads TGCAGTGCTAGAGGAGTCCTGGGGATCACAGATACGCAGTATTTT. Protein sequence: CSARGVLGITDTQYF.

This clonotype was seen repeatedly, ten times or more. The chain joins TRBV18 to TRBJ2-3, with TRBD2 identical over 12 bases. Germline CDR1 KGHSH, CDR2 LQKENI. This CDR3 spans 15 amino acids. The J segment lost 4 bases and the V segment lost 8 bases, leaving 7 bases of the junction unmatched. CDR3 nucleotides: TGTGCCAGCAGGCTACTAGCGGGAGGAGCAGATACGCAGTATTTT. Translating it yields CASRLLAGGADTQYF.

At least ten counts were recorded for this clonotype. The gene calls are TRBV12-3 or TRBV12-4 and TRBJ2-1, with TRBD2 matching 7 bases. The CDR3 covers 15 residues. The V segment lost 8 bases and the J segment 6 bases; nucleotides outside the gene matches: 13. The CDR3 DNA sequence: TGTGCCAGCTCCAAGAGCGGGAACGGGGGCAATGAGCAGTTCTTC. This encodes CASSKSGNGGNEQFF.

This clonotype turned up a few times. In DNA form, the CDR3 reads TGTGCCAGCACTCTAACAGCGAACACTGAAGCTTTCTTT. This encodes CASTLTANTEAFF. This chain links TRBV11-1 with TRBJ1-1; D is unclear. The CDR3 has 13 residues. CDR1 and CDR2 from the germline V gene are SGHAT and FQDESV (reference sequence). The V and J ends lost 7 bases and 1 base respectively, with 10 bases between them.

The chain uses TRBV19 and TRBJ1-1, with 7 bases aligning to TRBD1. Germline trimming cut 5 bases from V and 1 base from J; bases unmatched to any gene: 7. Germline V gene lookup returns CDR1 LNHDA and CDR2 SQIVND (reference sequence). This CDR3 region has 15 residues. CDR3 DNA sequence: TGTGCCAGTAGTGAGGGACAGAGGGGGAACACTGAAGCTTTCTTT. It yields the protein CASSEGQRGNTEAFF.

This clonotype was recorded many times. This chain links TRBV4-3 with TRBJ1-1, with D unclear. V lost 0 bases to trimming and J lost 4 bases, with 9 bases between them. Per the germline V gene, CDR1 is LGHNA and CDR2 is YSLEER. CDR3 length: 14 amino acids. The CDR3 region has the DNA TGCGCCAGCAGCCAAGATCGGATGGGCACTGAAGCTTTCTTT. This translates into CASSQDRMGTEAFF.

This rearrangement joins TRBV5-1 to TRBJ2-7; D is perhaps TRBD2 (6 bases). The CDR3 covers 14 residues. V lost 5 bases and J 4 bases, leaving 16 bases between the germline ends. Germline V CDR1 and CDR2: SGHRS, YFSETQ. CDR3 amino acids: CASSTSGASYEQYF. The DNA of the CDR3 is TGCGCCAGCAGTACCTCGGGAGCGTCGTACGAGCAGTACTTC. Full variable domain (rest looked up from reference TRBV5-1 and TRBJ2-7): KAGVTQTPRYLIKTRGQQVTLSCSPISGHRSVSWYQQTPGQGLQFLFEYFSETQRNKGNFPGRFSGRQFSNSRSEMNVSTLELGDSALYLCASSTSGASYEQYFGPGTRLTVT.